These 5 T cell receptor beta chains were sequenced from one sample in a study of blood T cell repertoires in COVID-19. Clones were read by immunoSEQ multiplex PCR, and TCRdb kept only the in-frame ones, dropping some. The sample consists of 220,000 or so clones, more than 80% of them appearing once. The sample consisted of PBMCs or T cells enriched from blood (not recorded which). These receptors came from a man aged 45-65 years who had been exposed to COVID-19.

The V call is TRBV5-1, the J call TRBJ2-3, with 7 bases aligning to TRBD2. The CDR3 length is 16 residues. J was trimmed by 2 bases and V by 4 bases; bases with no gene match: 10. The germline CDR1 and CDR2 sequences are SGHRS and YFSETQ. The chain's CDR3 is CASSLDPGTITDTQYF. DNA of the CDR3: TGCGCCAGCAGCCTAGACCCCGGGACTATCACAGATACGCAGTATTTT.

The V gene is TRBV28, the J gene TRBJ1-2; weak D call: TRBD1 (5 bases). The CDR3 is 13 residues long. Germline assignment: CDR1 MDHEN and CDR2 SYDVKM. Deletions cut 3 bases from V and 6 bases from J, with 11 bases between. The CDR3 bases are TGTGCCAGCAGTTTGATCAGGGAGGATGGCTACACCTTC. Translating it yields CASSLIREDGYTF.

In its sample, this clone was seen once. The CDR3 loop reads CASSASVGLLDTQYF. The CDR3 coding sequence is TGTGCCAGCAGCGCTAGCGTGGGACTTTTGGATACGCAGTATTTT. This rearrangement joins TRBV9 to TRBJ2-3, with a tentative D call TRBD2 (6 bases). Germline V gene sequence: CDR1 SGDLS, CDR2 YYNGEE. The germline V and J ends were trimmed by 3 bases and 6 bases, with 17 bases remaining between them. This CDR3 comprises 15 residues. Full variable domain (remainder filled in from reference TRBV9 and TRBJ2-3): DSGVTQTPKHLITATGQRVTLRCSPRSGDLSVYWYQQSLDQGLQFLIQYYNGEERAKGNILERFSAQQFPDLHSELNLSSLELGDSALYFCASSASVGLLDTQYFGPGTRLTVL.

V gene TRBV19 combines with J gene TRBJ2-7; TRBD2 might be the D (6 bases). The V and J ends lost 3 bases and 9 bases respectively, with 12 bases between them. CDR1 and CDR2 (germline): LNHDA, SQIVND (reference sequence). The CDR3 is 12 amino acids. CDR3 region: CASSMDRGRQYF. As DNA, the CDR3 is TGTGCCAGTAGTATGGACCGGGGGAGGCAGTACTTC.

CDR3: CASTSNTGGTEAFF. CDR3 coding DNA: TGTGCCAGTACTTCTAACACGGGTGGGACTGAAGCTTTCTTT. The chain joins TRBV6-5 to TRBJ1-1; D remains unclear. Germline loops: CDR1 MNHEY, CDR2 SVGAGI. Deletions cut 9 bases from V and 5 bases from J, with 19 bases between. The length of the CDR3 is 14 residues.